A selection of T cell receptor beta chains follows, all from one sample in a study of shared clonotypes between healthy human individuals. Sequencing used immunoSEQ multiplex PCR; TCRdb keeps in-frame clones, though not all of them. The sample includes some 740,000 clones, almost 95% of them seen just once. The sample was naive CD8+ T cells sorted from blood. These receptors were obtained from a man aged 25 to 40 in good health. CDR3s include the opening cysteine and the closing phenylalanine or tryptophan. A D gene is named only where the DNA matches it firmly. Rows may omit the clone size; those that give it use once, few, many or a size class.

j_gene: TRBJ2-7
v_gene: TRBV7-9
abundance: .
d_gene: .
CDR3aa: CASSSRYEEQYF
CDR3nt: TGTGCCAGCAGCTCGAGATACGAGGAGCAGTACTTC

j_gene: TRBJ1-2
v_gene: TRBV14
abundance: once
d_gene: .
CDR3aa: CASSLSGGFNYGYTF
CDR3nt: TGTGCCAGCAGCCTCTCCGGGGGGTTTAACTATGGCTACACCTTC

j_gene: TRBJ2-3
v_gene: TRBV5-4
abundance: .
d_gene: .
CDR3aa: CASRHGGLSDTQYF
CDR3nt: TGTGCCAGCAGACATGGTGGGCTTTCAGATACGCAGTATTTT

j_gene: TRBJ2-5
v_gene: TRBV11-2
abundance: .
d_gene: TRBD1
CDR3aa: CASSSPGQGWQTQYF
CDR3nt: TGTGCCAGCAGCTCCCCGGGACAGGGCTGGCAGACCCAGTACTTC

j_gene: TRBJ1-5
v_gene: TRBV7-9
abundance: .
d_gene: .
CDR3aa: CASSSRHNNQPQHF
CDR3nt: TGTGCCAGCAGCTCAAGACACAACAATCAGCCCCAGCATTTT

j_gene: TRBJ1-4
v_gene: TRBV6-5
abundance: .
d_gene: .
CDR3aa: CASRLATNEKLFF
CDR3nt: TGTGCCAGCAGATTGGCAACTAATGAAAAACTGTTTTTT

j_gene: TRBJ1-2
v_gene: TRBV7-9
abundance: .
d_gene: .
CDR3aa: CASSLSGLRGYTF
CDR3nt: TGTGCCAGCAGCTTAAGCGGTCTAAGGGGCTACACCTTC

j_gene: TRBJ2-7
v_gene: TRBV27
abundance: .
d_gene: .
CDR3aa: CASSLLGDEQYF
CDR3nt: TGTGCCAGCAGTCTTCTGGGCGACGAGCAGTACTTC

j_gene: TRBJ2-1
v_gene: TRBV7-2
abundance: once
d_gene: .
CDR3aa: CASLWKFGDEQFF
CDR3nt: TGTGCCAGCCTCTGGAAGTTCGGCGATGAGCAGTTCTTC

j_gene: TRBJ2-7
v_gene: TRBV4-1
abundance: .
d_gene: .
CDR3aa: CASSQAPQGMTNEQYF
CDR3nt: TGCGCCAGCAGCCAAGCGCCCCAGGGGATGACGAACGAGCAGTACTTC

j_gene: TRBJ1-2
v_gene: TRBV6-1
abundance: .
d_gene: .
CDR3aa: CAGGRRVNGYTF
CDR3nt: TGTGCCGGGGGGCGCAGGGTAAATGGCTACACCTTC

j_gene: TRBJ2-7
v_gene: TRBV5-1
abundance: .
d_gene: .
CDR3aa: CASSLGSSGEQYF
CDR3nt: TGCGCCAGCAGCTTAGGTTCTTCGGGGGAGCAGTACTTC

j_gene: TRBJ2-7
v_gene: TRBV4-1
abundance: .
d_gene: TRBD2
CDR3aa: CASRASSGSSYEQYF
CDR3nt: TGCGCCAGCAGGGCCTCTAGCGGGAGCTCCTACGAGCAGTACTTC

j_gene: TRBJ1-1
v_gene: TRBV19
abundance: .
d_gene: .
CDR3aa: CASSFGEGWTANTEAFF
CDR3nt: TGTGCCAGTAGTTTCGGGGAGGGGTGGACAGCGAACACTGAAGCTTTCTTT

j_gene: TRBJ2-1
v_gene: TRBV13
abundance: .
d_gene: .
CDR3aa: CASSKRNRNNEQFF
CDR3nt: TGTGCCAGCAGCAAACGGAACCGGAACAATGAGCAGTTCTTC

j_gene: TRBJ2-7
v_gene: TRBV5-4
abundance: .
d_gene: TRBD2
CDR3aa: CASSSGLAGGEQYF
CDR3nt: TGTGCCAGCAGCTCGGGACTAGCGGGAGGTGAGCAGTACTTC

j_gene: TRBJ1-2
v_gene: TRBV29-1
abundance: .
d_gene: .
CDR3aa: CSVLTWGSHGYTF
CDR3nt: TGCAGCGTTCTCACGTGGGGGAGTCATGGCTACACCTTC

j_gene: TRBJ2-7
v_gene: TRBV27
abundance: .
d_gene: .
CDR3aa: CASSLGSEQYF
CDR3nt: TGTGCCAGCAGTTTAGGTAGCGAGCAGTACTTC

j_gene: TRBJ2-1
v_gene: TRBV7-2
abundance: .
d_gene: TRBD2
CDR3aa: CASSRIWVSGRGDEQFF
CDR3nt: TGTGCCAGCAGCCGCATATGGGTTAGCGGGAGGGGAGATGAGCAGTTCTTC

j_gene: TRBJ2-3
v_gene: TRBV10-3
abundance: .
d_gene: .
CDR3aa: CATWVGTDTQYF
CDR3nt: TGTGCCACCTGGGTGGGGACAGATACGCAGTATTTT

j_gene: TRBJ2-2
v_gene: TRBV7-9
abundance: .
d_gene: TRBD2
CDR3aa: CASSHDTSGYTGELFF
CDR3nt: TGTGCCAGCAGCCACGATACTAGCGGATACACCGGGGAGCTGTTTTTT

j_gene: TRBJ1-5
v_gene: TRBV6-1
abundance: .
d_gene: TRBD1
CDR3aa: CASSASGQGIVQPQHF
CDR3nt: TGTGCCAGCAGTGCCTCGGGACAGGGTATTGTTCAGCCCCAGCATTTT

j_gene: TRBJ2-7
v_gene: TRBV7-9
abundance: .
d_gene: .
CDR3aa: CASSLAGFPYEQYF
CDR3nt: TGTGCCAGCAGCTTAGCAGGGTTTCCCTACGAGCAGTACTTC

j_gene: TRBJ2-7
v_gene: TRBV28
abundance: .
d_gene: .
CDR3aa: CASSSPGPWRRNEQYF
CDR3nt: TGTGCCAGCAGTTCCCCAGGTCCTTGGAGGCGGAACGAGCAGTACTTC

j_gene: TRBJ2-5
v_gene: TRBV27
abundance: .
d_gene: TRBD1
CDR3aa: CASSSGTGQETQYF
CDR3nt: TGTGCCAGCAGTTCTGGGACAGGACAAGAGACCCAGTACTTC

j_gene: TRBJ1-1
v_gene: TRBV5-1
abundance: .
d_gene: .
CDR3aa: CASSLADGGNTEAFF
CDR3nt: TGCGCCAGCAGCTTGGCCGACGGGGGAAACACTGAAGCTTTCTTT

j_gene: TRBJ2-1
v_gene: TRBV5-8
abundance: .
d_gene: TRBD2
CDR3aa: CASSLGRLAGGPSIEQFF
CDR3nt: TGTGCCAGCAGCTTGGGTCGTCTAGCGGGAGGGCCGTCAATTGAGCAGTTCTTC

j_gene: TRBJ2-7
v_gene: TRBV28
abundance: .
d_gene: .
CDR3aa: CASSLQGLVNEQYF
CDR3nt: TGTGCCAGCAGTTTACAGGGGCTGGTGAACGAGCAGTACTTC

j_gene: TRBJ2-4
v_gene: TRBV7-9
abundance: .
d_gene: .
CDR3aa: CASSAASAIGKNIQYF
CDR3nt: TGTGCCAGCAGCGCAGCATCGGCAATTGGAAAAAACATTCAGTACTTC

j_gene: TRBJ2-1
v_gene: TRBV27
abundance: .
d_gene: TRBD1
CDR3aa: CASSLTQGAYNEQFF
CDR3nt: TGTGCCAGCAGTTTAACACAGGGGGCCTACAATGAGCAGTTCTTC

j_gene: TRBJ2-1
v_gene: TRBV9
abundance: .
d_gene: .
CDR3aa: CASSVSVPSGRGEQFF
CDR3nt: TGTGCCAGCAGCGTTTCGGTGCCCTCCGGGCGGGGTGAGCAGTTCTTC

j_gene: TRBJ1-2
v_gene: TRBV19
abundance: .
d_gene: .
CDR3aa: CASSIQRIAFYGYTF
CDR3nt: TGTGCCAGTAGTATTCAACGGATTGCCTTCTATGGCTACACCTTC

j_gene: TRBJ1-1
v_gene: TRBV30
abundance: .
d_gene: .
CDR3aa: CAWVTNTEAFF
CDR3nt: TGTGCCTGGGTTACAAACACTGAAGCTTTCTTT

j_gene: TRBJ2-6
v_gene: TRBV10-3
abundance: few
d_gene: .
CDR3aa: CAISDSPGANVLTF
CDR3nt: TGTGCCATCAGCGACAGCCCTGGGGCCAACGTCCTGACTTTC

j_gene: TRBJ2-1
v_gene: TRBV28
abundance: .
d_gene: TRBD1
CDR3aa: CATLGTGDNEQFF
CDR3nt: TGTGCTACTCTAGGGACAGGGGACAATGAGCAGTTCTTC

j_gene: TRBJ1-2
v_gene: TRBV28
abundance: .
d_gene: .
CDR3aa: CASSFGTAGVYGYTF
CDR3nt: TGTGCCAGCAGTTTTGGGACCGCGGGGGTATATGGCTACACCTTC

j_gene: TRBJ1-1
v_gene: TRBV4-3
abundance: once
d_gene: .
CDR3aa: CASSQDRSAMNTEAFF
CDR3nt: TGCGCCAGCAGCCAAGATAGGTCAGCCATGAACACTGAAGCTTTCTTT

j_gene: TRBJ2-3
v_gene: TRBV19
abundance: .
d_gene: .
CDR3aa: CASGTGPTDTQYF
CDR3nt: TGTGCCAGTGGTACAGGGCCCACAGATACGCAGTATTTT

j_gene: TRBJ2-5
v_gene: TRBV11-3
abundance: .
d_gene: .
CDR3aa: CASSLTRSSRETQYF
CDR3nt: TGTGCCAGCAGCTTAACTAGGTCCAGCCGTGAGACCCAGTACTTC

j_gene: TRBJ2-7
v_gene: TRBV27
abundance: .
d_gene: .
CDR3aa: CASKPSGSSYEQYF
CDR3nt: TGTGCCAGTAAGCCCAGCGGAAGCTCCTACGAGCAGTACTTC

j_gene: TRBJ2-7
v_gene: TRBV7-9
abundance: .
d_gene: TRBD2
CDR3aa: CASSLLGTSQYEQYF
CDR3nt: TGTGCCAGCAGCTTACTCGGGACTAGTCAATACGAGCAGTACTTC

j_gene: TRBJ2-7
v_gene: TRBV5-6
abundance: few
d_gene: .
CDR3aa: CASSLDGSSYEQYF
CDR3nt: TGTGCCAGCAGCTTGGACGGGAGCTCCTACGAGCAGTACTTC

j_gene: TRBJ2-2
v_gene: TRBV27
abundance: .
d_gene: .
CDR3aa: CASSTKGTGELFF
CDR3nt: TGTGCCAGCAGTACCAAGGGGACCGGGGAGCTGTTTTTT

j_gene: TRBJ2-3
v_gene: TRBV29-1
abundance: once
d_gene: .
CDR3aa: CSVEILTVVGVGTDTQYF
CDR3nt: TGCAGCGTTGAAATCTTAACGGTCGTGGGAGTCGGCACAGATACGCAGTATTTT

j_gene: TRBJ1-1
v_gene: TRBV25-1
abundance: .
d_gene: .
CDR3aa: CASSEGTEAFF
CDR3nt: TGTGCCAGCAGTGAAGGGACAGAAGCTTTCTTT

j_gene: TRBJ2-7
v_gene: TRBV7-9
abundance: once
d_gene: TRBD1
CDR3aa: CASSYGQGRISEQYF
CDR3nt: TGTGCCAGCAGCTACGGACAGGGTCGAATCTCCGAGCAGTACTTC

j_gene: TRBJ2-7
v_gene: TRBV19
abundance: .
d_gene: .
CDR3aa: CASSTSGGGTLSEQYF
CDR3nt: TGTGCCAGTAGTACATCAGGGGGAGGGACGCTCTCCGAGCAGTACTTC

j_gene: TRBJ2-2
v_gene: TRBV10-3
abundance: .
d_gene: .
CDR3aa: CAISGDENTGELFF
CDR3nt: TGTGCCATCAGCGGGGACGAGAACACCGGGGAGCTGTTTTTT

j_gene: TRBJ2-3
v_gene: TRBV5-1
abundance: .
d_gene: .
CDR3aa: CASSRQDTPTDTQYF
CDR3nt: TGCGCCAGCAGCCGACAGGATACCCCTACAGATACGCAGTATTTT

j_gene: TRBJ1-5
v_gene: TRBV21-1
abundance: .
d_gene: .
CDR3aa: CASSKYPNRDRGKQPQHF
CDR3nt: TGTGCCAGCAGCAAATACCCGAATCGGGACAGGGGAAAGCAGCCCCAGCATTTT

j_gene: TRBJ1-5
v_gene: TRBV30
abundance: .
d_gene: .
CDR3aa: CAWSVQSNQPQHF
CDR3nt: TGTGCCTGGAGTGTTCAATCCAATCAGCCCCAGCATTTT

j_gene: TRBJ2-7
v_gene: TRBV5-1
abundance: .
d_gene: TRBD2
CDR3aa: CASSLERGVGYEQYF
CDR3nt: TGCGCCAGCAGCTTGGAACGGGGGGTAGGCTACGAGCAGTACTTC

j_gene: TRBJ1-2
v_gene: TRBV4-1
abundance: .
d_gene: TRBD1
CDR3aa: CASSQEGGQGNYGYTF
CDR3nt: TGCGCCAGCAGCCAAGAGGGGGGACAGGGGAACTATGGCTACACCTTC

j_gene: TRBJ1-2
v_gene: TRBV7-9
abundance: .
d_gene: .
CDR3aa: CAAGFAGNYGYTF
CDR3nt: TGTGCCGCCGGATTCGCCGGCAACTATGGCTACACCTTC

j_gene: TRBJ1-1
v_gene: TRBV13
abundance: .
d_gene: TRBD1
CDR3aa: CASTLWTGNTEAFF
CDR3nt: TGTGCCAGCACACTCTGGACAGGGAACACTGAAGCTTTCTTT

j_gene: TRBJ2-7
v_gene: TRBV27
abundance: .
d_gene: .
CDR3aa: CASSQGNEQYF
CDR3nt: TGTGCCAGCAGCCAGGGGAACGAGCAGTACTTC

j_gene: TRBJ2-4
v_gene: TRBV2
abundance: .
d_gene: .
CDR3aa: CASRGSVDIQYF
CDR3nt: TGTGCCAGCAGGGGCAGTGTGGACATTCAGTACTTC

j_gene: TRBJ1-5
v_gene: TRBV5-1
abundance: .
d_gene: .
CDR3aa: CASSLGGGTKSSNQPQHF
CDR3nt: TGCGCCAGCAGCTTGGGTGGGGGGACCAAGTCTAGCAATCAGCCCCAGCATTTT

j_gene: TRBJ1-1
v_gene: TRBV18
abundance: .
d_gene: .
CDR3aa: CASSPLPLNSHTEAFF
CDR3nt: TGTGCCAGCTCACCACTCCCCCTCAACAGCCACACTGAAGCTTTCTTT